This is a list of T cell receptor beta chains from one sample in a study of blood T cell repertoires in COVID-19. Measured with immunoSEQ multiplex PCR; TCRdb has only the in-frame clones, and not every one. Here the sample spans about 58,000 clones, around 78% being singletons. The source material was peripheral blood. The receptors were gathered from a human donor in a cohort sampled during active COVID-19. CDR3s leave out the opening cysteine and the closing phenylalanine or tryptophan.

V,J,CDR3
TRBV5-5,TRBJ1-1,ASSLFGQLNTEAF
TRBV6-4,TRBJ1-2,ASSDPQGAGGYT
TRBV11-2,TRBJ2-1,ASGLVGRQQF
TRBV5-1,TRBJ2-7,ASSLGQGFYEQY
TRBV5-5,TRBJ2-7,ASSLVIGDYEQY
TRBV12-3/TRBV12-4,TRBJ1-1,AIQEGRNTEAF
TRBV27,TRBJ1-4,ASSPTVYNEKLF
TRBV14,TRBJ2-7,ASSQEGGWQY
TRBV27,TRBJ2-7,ASSYMGHPYSGVYEQY
TRBV7-6,TRBJ2-1,ASSFGLAGTYNEQF
TRBV20-1,TRBJ1-2,SASRGHGGGYT
TRBV4-1,TRBJ2-5,ASSPGQNQETQY
TRBV11-2,TRBJ2-3,ASSLGDYGLAGGTDTQY
TRBV6-5,TRBJ1-1,ASSFSTGGTEAF
TRBV30,TRBJ1-1,AWTGTPNTEAF
TRBV18,TRBJ2-6,ASSPPLGGSSGANVLT
TRBV5-5,TRBJ2-7,ASSPEVGGLN
TRBV19,TRBJ1-2,ASSIQVGRTNYGYT
TRBV5-6,TRBJ2-1,ASSPTSVRYNEQF
TRBV25-1,TRBJ2-7,ASRTTGSYEQY
TRBV19,TRBJ1-4,ASRDPGEEEKLF
TRBV3-1/TRBV3-2,TRBJ1-2,ASSRGQGGRGYT
TRBV29-1,TRBJ2-6,SVAGGPQASGANVLT
TRBV7-8,TRBJ1-6,ASSLQGVSSYNSPLH
TRBV5-5,TRBJ1-5,ASSFIAGASNQPQH
TRBV4-3,TRBJ2-7,ASSQSLSVPY
TRBV19,TRBJ2-7,ASEPTGEGSEQY
TRBV7-2,TRBJ2-7,ASSPDSSYEQY
TRBV30,TRBJ1-6,AWTPGTANNSPLH
TRBV15,TRBJ1-6,ATSRTGGESPLH
TRBV5-6,TRBJ1-2,ASSPRGLDYGYT
TRBV3-1/TRBV3-2,TRBJ2-7,ASSQVKGRGSYEQY
TRBV30,TRBJ2-7,AWSADLLAGVRNEQY
TRBV7-9,TRBJ1-2,ASSPPTDSNYGYT
TRBV6-1,TRBJ1-1,ASSESSRLEAF
TRBV29-1,TRBJ1-2,SVIRDRGST
TRBV21-1,TRBJ2-7,ASSGGRQGITYEQY
TRBV6-5,TRBJ2-2,ASSLAGEGTGELF
TRBV28,TRBJ1-5,ASARLGGGRQPQH
TRBV7-9,TRBJ1-2,ASSYDSSPRGYT
TRBV6-5,TRBJ1-5,ASSSFATAQPQH
TRBV10-1,TRBJ2-1,ASSPGLPEQF
TRBV29-1,TRBJ2-7,SVEGDRVLGSEQY
TRBV19,TRBJ2-7,ASSIGAPGQRSYEQY
TRBV20-1,TRBJ1-5,SASNRGQPQH